This T cell receptor (beta chain) was obtained from a study of regulatory T cells in long-lasting Graves disease. Time point noted: newly diagnosed GD, antithyroid drugs for less than 3 months. Construction of the TCR library relied on RNA isolated from PBMCs. Trimming cost V 4 bases and J 0 bases; bases outside gene matches: 5. CDR1 is LNHNV and CDR2 is YYDKDF in the germline V gene (reference sequence). There are 15 residues in the CDR3. Arm-PCR of CDR3 regions with iRepertoire HTBI primers generated TCR beta libraries. TCRdb re-called the multiplex PCR reads through MiXCR, storing one row per CDR3 protein. The table shows roughly 510,000 distinct CDR3 sequences, with around 16% occurring only once. The same data also went into a second study, on T cells in Graves' hyperthyroidism and ophthalmopathy.

This specimen was peripheral blood mononuclear cells (PBMCs), taken at new diagnosis, from a patient treated with antithyroid drugs. This chain links TRBV15 with TRBJ2-7; TRBD1 matches at 8 bases. The clonotype comes from a man between 18 and 29 years old with Graves disease. In DNA form, the CDR3 reads TGTGCCACCAGCACTCGGGACAGGAGCTCCTACGAGCAGTACTTC. It specifies CATSTRDRSSYEQYF.